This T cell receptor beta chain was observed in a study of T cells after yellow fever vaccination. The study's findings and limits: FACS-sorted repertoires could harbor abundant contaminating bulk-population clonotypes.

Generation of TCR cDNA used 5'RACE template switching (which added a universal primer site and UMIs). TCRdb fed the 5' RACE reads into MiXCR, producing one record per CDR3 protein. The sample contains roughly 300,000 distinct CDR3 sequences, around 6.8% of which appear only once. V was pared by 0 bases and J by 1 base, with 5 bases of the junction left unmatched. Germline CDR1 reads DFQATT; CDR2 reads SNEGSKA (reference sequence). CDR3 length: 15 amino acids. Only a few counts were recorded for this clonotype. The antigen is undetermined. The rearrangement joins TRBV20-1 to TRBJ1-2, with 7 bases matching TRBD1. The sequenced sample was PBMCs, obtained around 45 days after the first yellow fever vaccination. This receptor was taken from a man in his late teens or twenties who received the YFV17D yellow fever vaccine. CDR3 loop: CSARDKGQLNYGYTF. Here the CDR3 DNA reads TGCAGTGCTAGAGATAAGGGACAGCTTAACTATGGCTACACCTTC.